Listed here are 19 T cell receptor beta chains from one sample, sequenced in a study of T cells in Graves' hyperthyroidism and ophthalmopathy. The investigators amplified TCR beta CDR3 regions from RNA transcripts. A set of HTBI primers served as the primers for a first-round RT-PCR of the TCR CDR3. TCRdb used MiXCR to reprocess the multiplex PCR reads, holding one entry per CDR3 protein. The repertoire consists of 650,000 to 700,000 distinct CDR3 sequences, with approximately 15% occurring once and the leading ten covering 15% to 17%. The sequenced material came from blood. The receptors derive from a man aged 45-65 years with Graves' hyperthyroidism.

In its sample, this clonotype was seen once. This sequence joins TRBV20-1 and TRBJ2-1, with D maybe TRBD2 (5 bases). V lost 4 bases to trimming and J lost 7 bases, with 11 bases between them. The CDR3 sequence is 12 residues long. Germline-derived CDR1 and CDR2 are DFQATT and SNEGSKA (reference sequence). The CDR3 DNA is TGCAGTGCTATACGGGGTGCGAATGAGCAGTTCTTC. Translated: CSAIRGANEQFF.

In this sample, this clonotype turned up many times. The chain employs TRBV2 and TRBJ2-2; the D gene is possibly TRBD1 (6 bases). The CDR3 runs to 13 residues. The V gene's germline CDR1 is SNHLY and CDR2 FYNNEI. With 5 bases removed from V and 4 bases from J, the gap between germline ends came to 8 bases. This chain's CDR3 is CASSKQGTGELFF. CDR3 in DNA: TGTGCCAGCAGTAAACAGGGCACCGGGGAGCTGTTTTTT.

This clonotype was counted at least ten times. The rearrangement links TRBV28 to TRBJ2-3, with TRBD2 matching 14 bases. Germline V lookup: CDR1 MDHEN, CDR2 SYDVKM. The ends lost 2 bases at V and 4 bases at J; junction bases unmatched: 11. The CDR3 is 19 amino acids. CDR3 sequence reads: CASSLISPGLAGEADTQYF. The CDR3 bases are TGTGCCAGCAGTTTAATTTCCCCGGGACTAGCGGGAGAGGCAGATACGCAGTATTTT.

This clonotype was picked up a small number of times. The chain combines TRBV9 with TRBJ2-1, with TRBD1 matching 10 bases. After removal of 0 bases from V and 8 bases from J, the junction contained 5 bases not matched to a gene. Germline loops: CDR1 SGDLS, CDR2 YYNGEE. CDR3 size: 15 residues. CDR3 bases: TGTGCCAGCAGCGTAGGACAGGGGGCCCGGGATGAGCAGTTCTTC. Translated: CASSVGQGARDEQFF.

V is TRBV2 and J is TRBJ2-3; 7 bases fit TRBD1. CDR1 and CDR2 (germline): SNHLY, FYNNEI. The CDR3 consists of 16 residues. J gave up 4 bases and V 7 bases, and 14 bases lay outside the gene matches. CDR3 bases: TGTGCCAGCATGGTTTCGGGACAGCCGGGCCCAGATACGCAGTATTTT. It is translated as CASMVSGQPGPDTQYF.

The rearrangement joins TRBV11-3 to TRBJ2-5; a weak D match, TRBD2 (5 bases). Germline loops: CDR1 SGHNT, CDR2 YENEEA. The CDR3 contains 13 residues. V lost 5 bases, J lost 0 bases, and 7 bases lay in between. Here the CDR3 DNA reads TGTGCCAGCAGCCCCGGGAACCAAGAGACCCAGTACTTC. Translated, it gives CASSPGNQETQYF. Full variable domain (missing parts from reference TRBV11-3 and TRBJ2-5): EAGVVQSPRYKIIEKKQPVAFWCNPISGHNTLYWYLQNLGQGPELLIRYENEEAVDDSQLPKDRFSAERLKGVDSTLKIQPAELGDSAVYLCASSPGNQETQYFGPGTRLLVL.

This clonotype has only a few counts. This chain links TRBV27 with TRBJ2-2; D is uncertain. V was clipped by 4 bases and J by 6 bases, with 9 bases between them. Germline V lookup: CDR1 MNHEY, CDR2 SMNVEV (reference sequence). The CDR3 loop spans 13 amino acids. The chain's CDR3 is CASSSLLPGELFF. CDR3 sequence (DNA): TGTGCCAGCAGTTCCCTTTTACCCGGGGAGCTGTTTTTT.

The V gene is TRBV3-1, the J gene TRBJ2-7, with unresolved D. Germline CDR1 is LGHDT and CDR2 is YNNKEL (reference sequence). V was cut by 0 bases and J by 2 bases, with 11 bases left in between. This CDR3 is 15 amino acids long. The CDR3 DNA is TGTGCCAGCAGCCAAGATTTGGGATTTGCCTACGAGCAGTACTTC. Translating gives CASSQDLGFAYEQYF.

This clonotype was counted ten times or more. This sequence joins TRBV11-2 and TRBJ2-5; D perhaps matches TRBD1 (6 bases). The CDR3 totals 14 residues. The V gene lost 3 bases and the J gene lost 6 bases, with 14 bases spanning the gap. Germline V gene lookup returns CDR1 SGHAT and CDR2 FQNNGV. Here the CDR3 DNA reads TGTGCCAGCAGCTTGGCCCAGGGGTTACAGACCCAGTACTTC. Its protein product is CASSLAQGLQTQYF. The entire variable domain, with the rest obtained from reference TRBV11-2 and TRBJ2-5, is as follows: EAGVAQSPRYKIIEKRQSVAFWCNPISGHATLYWYQQILGQGPKLLIQFQNNGVVDDSQLPKDRFSAERLKGVDSTLKIQPAKLEDSAVYLCASSLAQGLQTQYFGPGTRLLVL.

At least ten counts were recorded for this clonotype. This sequence joins TRBV28 and TRBJ1-1, with D perhaps matching TRBD1 (5 bases). The germline V and J ends were trimmed by 2 bases and 6 bases, with 34 bases remaining between them. Germline V gene lookup returns CDR1 MDHEN and CDR2 SYDVKM. CDR3 length: 21 amino acids. In DNA form, the CDR3 reads TGTGCCAGCAGTTTAAGATTCGGGGCGAGGCCAGGAAACCCTTCGTCGTCTGAAGCTTTCTTT. This gives the protein CASSLRFGARPGNPSSSEAFF.

The table lists this clonotype with many counts. V usage is TRBV7-2 and J usage is TRBJ2-7; D remains unclear. CDR3 length equals 16 residues. V lost 3 bases and J lost 1, with 16 bases in between. Germline V gene data show CDR1 as SGHTA and CDR2 as FQGNSA. CDR3 nucleotide sequence: TGTGCCAGCAGCTTTCAATCGGTATACAGATCCTACGAGCAGTACTTC. Amino acid sequence: CASSFQSVYRSYEQYF.

In this sample, this clonotype turned up many times. This rearrangement joins TRBV27 to TRBJ2-3; D not certain. CDR1 MNHEY and CDR2 SMNVEV come from the germline V gene (reference sequence). Trimming cost V 5 bases and J 7 bases, with 10 bases left between them. This CDR3 is built from 12 residues. The CDR3 DNA sequence: TGTGCCAGCAGTGGCCCGAGGAATACGCAGTATTTT. This translates into CASSGPRNTQYF.

This clonotype was recorded many times. This rearrangement joins TRBV7-3 to TRBJ2-3; D not certain. The V gene's germline CDR1 is SGHTA and CDR2 FQGTGA. V gave up 5 bases and J gave up 2 bases, with 14 bases separating them. The CDR3 is made up of 15 amino acids. In DNA, the CDR3 is TGTGCCAGCAGCCCCCAGGTCGGAGCCACAGATACGCAGTATTTT. Encoded protein: CASSPQVGATDTQYF. The whole variable domain, filled in from reference TRBV7-3 and TRBJ2-3, reads GAGVSQTPSNKVTEKGKYVELRCDPISGHTALYWYRQSLGQGPEFLIYFQGTGAADDSGLPNDRFFAVRPEGSVSTLKIQRTERGDSAVYLCASSPQVGATDTQYFGPGTRLTVL.

This clonotype was found a few times. The chain carries TRBV29-1 and TRBJ2-4; 8 bases agree with TRBD1. Germline CDR1 is SQVTM and CDR2 is ANQGSEA. The CDR3 runs to 19 residues. Unmatched junction bases numbered 16, after V lost 3 bases and J lost 0 bases. The CDR3, as DNA: TGCAGCGTTGAGGAAGACCCGGGACAGGCCTCTCTAGCCAAAAACATTCAGTACTTC. Protein product: CSVEEDPGQASLAKNIQYF.

The chain recombines TRBV2 with TRBJ1-4; TRBD1 matches 7 bases. This CDR3 contains 16 residues. Germline trimming cut 4 bases from V and 4 bases from J; bases unmatched to any gene: 9. The germline V gene encodes CDR1 SNHLY and CDR2 FYNNEI. CDR3 nucleotide sequence: TGTGCCAGCAGTGGACAGGGCCTCAACTATAATGAAAAACTGTTTTTT. Residues: CASSGQGLNYNEKLFF. The entire variable domain, with the rest obtained from reference TRBV2 and TRBJ1-4, is as follows: EPEVTQTPSHQVTQMGQEVILRCVPISNHLYFYWYRQILGQKVEFLVSFYNNEISEKSEIFDDQFSVERPDGSNFTLKIRSTKLEDSAMYFCASSGQGLNYNEKLFFGSGTQLSVL.

This clonotype appeared many times. The chain carries TRBV30 and TRBJ2-4, with 8 bases lining up with TRBD1. Germline loops: CDR1 GTSNPN, CDR2 SVGIG (reference sequence). CDR3 length: 12 amino acids. The V and J ends lost 3 bases and 6 bases, in that order; junction bases with no gene match: 1. The CDR3 region has the DNA TGTGCCTGGAGCGACAGGGGAAACATTCAGTACTTC. Translating it yields CAWSDRGNIQYF.

This chain connects TRBV5-4 to TRBJ2-1; the D gene is possibly TRBD2 (5 bases). CDR3 length: 16 amino acids. Trimming stripped 0 bases from V and 5 bases from J, with 15 bases between. Germline CDR1 is SGHNT and CDR2 is YYREEE (reference sequence). The CDR3 nucleotides are TGTGCCAGCAGCTTGGGTTGGCTAGCACCTCACAATGAGCAGTTCTTC. This gives the protein CASSLGWLAPHNEQFF. Drawing the rest from reference TRBV5-4 and TRBJ2-1, the complete variable domain is ETGVTQSPTHLIKTRGQQVTLRCSSQSGHNTVSWYQQALGQGPQFIFQYYREEENGRGNFPPRFSGLQFPNYSSELNVNALELDDSALYLCASSLGWLAPHNEQFFGPGTRLTVL.

In this sample, this clonotype turned up many times. V usage is TRBV18 and J usage is TRBJ1-5; 7 nucleotides agree with TRBD1. V lost 1 base to trimming and J lost 0 bases; unmatched junction nucleotides: 3. The germline gives CDR1 KGHSH, CDR2 LQKENI. The CDR3 extends over 16 amino acids. CDR3 sequence reads: CASSPRQGDSNQPQHF. CDR3 nucleotide sequence: TGTGCCAGCTCACCACGGCAGGGGGATAGCAATCAGCCCCAGCATTTT.

Regarding this clonotype: It is unclear where the CDR3 begins or ends on the DNA, so no DNA is shown, and the CDR3 is as TCRdb lists it. The J gene is TRBJ2-1, the V gene TRBV19; the listed D gene, TRBD2, was not tested against the DNA. The CDR3 is 15 residues long, counting both termini. CDR1 LNHDA and CDR2 SQIVND come from the germline V gene (reference sequence). This CDR3 is CASSILAREGNEQFF.